This T cell receptor beta chain was obtained from a study of T-cell reconstitution after alpha-beta-depleted transplantation in children. As it was prepared, the TCRbeta library received unique molecular identifiers. TCRdb used MiXCR to reprocess the PCR reads, holding one entry per CDR3 protein. The repertoire holds 250,000 to 350,000 distinct CDR3 sequences, with 9.9% as singletons. Per the germline V gene, CDR1 is SEHNR and CDR2 is FQNEAQ (reference sequence). The CDR3 covers 15 residues. V dropped 4 bases and J dropped 4 bases, with 14 bases sitting between them. This specimen consisted of PBMCs from the stem cell graft donor, obtained from the stem cell graft. The receptor comes from a human donor who donated a stem cell graft to a child with SCID. The chain is built from TRBV7-9 and TRBJ1-5, with D possibly matching TRBD1 (6 bases). The CDR3 spells CASSSLGQSNQPQHF. CDR3 coding DNA: TGTGCCAGCAGCTCTCTCGGACAGAGTAATCAGCCCCAGCATTTT.